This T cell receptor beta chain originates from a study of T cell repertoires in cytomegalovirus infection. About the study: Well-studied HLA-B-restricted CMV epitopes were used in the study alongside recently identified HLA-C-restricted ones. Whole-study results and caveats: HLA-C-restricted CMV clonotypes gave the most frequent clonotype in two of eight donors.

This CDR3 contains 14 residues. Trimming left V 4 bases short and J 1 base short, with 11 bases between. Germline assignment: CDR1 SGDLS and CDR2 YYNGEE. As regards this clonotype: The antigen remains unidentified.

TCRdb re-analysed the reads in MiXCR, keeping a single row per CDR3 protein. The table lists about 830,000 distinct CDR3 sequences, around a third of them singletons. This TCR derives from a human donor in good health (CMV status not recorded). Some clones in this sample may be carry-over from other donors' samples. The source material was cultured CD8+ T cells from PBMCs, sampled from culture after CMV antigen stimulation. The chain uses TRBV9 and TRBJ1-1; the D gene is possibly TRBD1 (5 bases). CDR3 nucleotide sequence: TGTGCCAGCAGCCGGGGAGGGGCGAACACTGAAGCTTTCTTT. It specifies CASSRGGANTEAFF.